This TCR beta chain was identified in a study of blood T cell repertoires in COVID-19. Clones were read by immunoSEQ multiplex PCR, and TCRdb kept only the in-frame ones, dropping some. The table has roughly 460,000 clones, 80% to 90% seen once. V lost 4 bases, J lost 3 bases, and 5 bases lay in between. Germline values: CDR1 SGHRS, CDR2 YFSETQ. The CDR3 extends over 12 amino acids. The chain carries TRBV5-1 and TRBJ1-3; the D is unclear. The TCR sequence derives from a man aged 18 to 30 with COVID-19, enrolled during active disease. Sequencing was done on a sample of peripheral blood. The CDR3 reads CASSTDGNTIYF. The CDR3 nucleotides are TGCGCCAGCAGCACAGATGGAAACACCATATATTTT.